The T cell receptor (beta chain) under discussion was sequenced for a study of T cell responses to AZD1222 COVID-19 vaccine. Profiling relied on immunoSEQ multiplex PCR, and the TCRdb table lists in-frame clones only, not all of them. This sample has roughly 150,000 clones, with more than 85% found just once. This clonotype was sampled from an adult who received the AZD1222 COVID-19 vaccine. The sequences come from peripheral blood, collected 28 days after the second AZD1222 dose.

CDR3 DNA sequence: TGTGCCAGCAGTCCCCACCAGACAGGGGGCGGCGATCAGCCCCAGCATTTT. Encoded protein: CASSPHQTGGGDQPQHF. The V call is TRBV27, the J call TRBJ1-5; TRBD1 matches at 10 bases. Germline V gene sequence: CDR1 MNHEY, CDR2 SMNVEV (reference sequence). The length of the CDR3 is 17 residues. Losses at the gene ends were 5 bases for V and 5 bases for J; bases not matched to a gene: 12.